What follows is one TCR beta chain and its context. This clonotype was counted ten times or more. Its binding antigen is unknown. Mismatch with germline at one junction end may stem from a read error. This entry belongs to a study of regulatory T cells in long-lasting Graves disease (dated by TCRdb to the early 2020s). With respect to the entire study: Newly diagnosed Graves' disease patients had taken antithyroid drugs for less than 3 months. This study used TCR sequencing and RNA sequencing of peripheral blood to compare persistent Graves' disease patients against newly diagnosed Graves' disease patients. A total of about 35 samples underwent TCR sequencing, from 13 patients with persistent Graves' disease and about 20 patients with newly diagnosed Graves' disease. The study was registered as a clinical trial and conducted in China. On the study overall, not on this receptor specifically: The study examined only peripheral blood because the primary lesion, thyroid tissue, could not be accessed. A larger number of public clonotypes was shared among persistent patients (around 2,700) than among newly diagnosed patients (around 970). As a limitation, the authors acknowledged that the small sample size may reduce accuracy. Only the TCR beta chain was sequenced and analyzed. Compared with newly diagnosed patients, persistent Graves' disease patients had lower TCR Shannon entropy and fewer highly expanded clones, which suggests clonal expansion. TRBV28, TRBJ1-2 and TRBJ2-5 were preferentially used in persistent disease, while TRBV20-1 and TRBJ2-1 were favored in newly diagnosed disease.

The library relied on multiplex PCR. Sequencer: Illumina HiSeq 4000. iRepertoire HTBI primers and Arm-PCR amplification of CDR3 regions were used to construct TCR beta libraries. PCR products were gel purified before sequencing. For the original study's pipeline: Across samples, approximately 68 TRBV and 13 to 15 TRBJ segments were identified and used for gene usage analysis of CDR3 amino acid clonotypes. COPE and FqMerger were used to merge filtered high-quality paired reads into contigs. BLAST was used to align contigs to IMGT TRBV, TRBD and TRBJ reference genes, with CDR3 defined following IMGT. Any clonotype with a frequency above 0.1% was classified as a highly expanded clone. Shannon entropy served as the measure of repertoire diversity, while the Gini coefficient captured V-J evenness. Public clonotypes were defined as clonotypes shared by more than one individual. In TCRdb, the public reads were trimmed at Q25 with fastp and aligned with MiXCR, with productive beta chains retained. Each CDR3 protein appears once, grouped with its most common genes and DNA. The V and J calls come from TCRdb's annotation, not from the publication. Across this sample there are about 540,000 distinct CDR3 sequences, with approximately 12% seen only once. Roughly 10% of the sample is in the top ten clones.

What this sample's time point label stands for: newly diagnosed GD, antithyroid drugs for less than 3 months. RNA was extracted from PBMCs in TRIzol for both TCR sequencing and RNA sequencing. Graves' disease was diagnosed according to American Thyroid Association guidelines. Patients were recruited from an endocrinology department in Xi'an, China. Each patient gave 9 to 10 milliliters of peripheral blood, collected in an EDTA anticoagulant tube. Ficoll Paque Plus density gradient separation was used to isolate PBMCs, and no additional T cell sorting was done. An Agilent 2100 Bioanalyzer and agarose gel were used to check RNA quality, while a NanoDrop 2000 measured RNA concentration. The germline V gene encodes CDR1 LNHDA and CDR2 SQIVND (reference sequence). From the cysteine up to the phenylalanine, the CDR3 has a length of 14 residues. Only the CDR3 portion is preserved as DNA: 42 bases, with reading frame beginning at the first base.

These data also formed part of another study, on T cells in Graves' hyperthyroidism and ophthalmopathy. The second study's paper adds: Stable Graves' hyperthyroidism was defined as the absence of progression to ophthalmopathy over 18 months of follow-up. Hyperthyroidism patients were aged 18 to 65 years and newly diagnosed, with disease duration of less than 2 months. Patients with uncontrolled infections, other autoimmune diseases, pregnancy or lactation were excluded. Clinical symptoms, serum thyroxine and TRAb, thyroid ultrasound, and orbital computed tomography formed the basis for the diagnoses. A first-round RT-PCR of the TCR CDR3 used the HTBI primer set with the Qiagen OneStep RT-PCR kit. Most expanded thyroid clonotypes (frequency above 0.001) were also detected in blood, suggesting blood repertoires may reflect thyroid immune responses. A 13 V-J signature model separated ophthalmopathy from stable hyperthyroidism, with around 90% sensitivity and about 81% specificity in cross-validation and 80%/75% in testing. In validation, progression to ophthalmopathy was predicted by the model with around 71% sensitivity and just over 72% specificity, a median of about 6.4 months before onset. TCR V-J signatures able to tell the groups apart were searched for in a discovery cohort of 100 or so patients, of whom more than 40 had Graves' ophthalmopathy and more than 55 had stable Graves' hyperthyroidism. Whether ophthalmopathy could be predicted prospectively was tested in an independent validation cohort made up of 18 to 20 hyperthyroidism patients plus 17 patients who later progressed to ophthalmopathy. The approximately 98 discovery patients were randomly divided into training and test sets at a 7:3 ratio. In addition, the study compared T-cell repertoires in thyroid tissue and in blood from roughly 6 Graves' hyperthyroidism patients. Following sampling, methimazole starting at 30 mg daily was given to hyperthyroidism patients, and high-dose intravenous methylprednisolone was given to ophthalmopathy patients. Libraries were constructed in a second round of multiplex PCR, after which size selection and purification were performed. The libraries were sequenced on an Illumina HiSeq2000 using paired-end 100 bp reads. SOAPnuke was used to process the raw data, with reads discarded if the reads contained adapters or uncalled bases, had a mean Phred below 15, or lacked an exact constant-primer or identifier match. High-quality paired reads were merged using COPE v1.2.5, and each unique nucleotide sequence was defined as a clonotype. MiTCR v1.1 was used to align clonotypes to the IMGT TRBV, TRBD and TRBJ reference segments. Analysis was restricted to V-J combinations with a frequency above 0.0001, which covered approximately 99% of repertoires. The TCS score was defined as F50 (clonal expansion) divided by E x V (chaos), with BLOSUM62-based TCRdist calculated between CDR3 peptides within each V-J. Welch's t-statistics and random forest reduced fewer than 600 V-J features to roughly 13, which were used in a naive Bayes classifier (R e1071). No statistical method was used to set the sample size in advance, and investigators knew the group allocation. TCR Vbeta CDR3 sequencing of some 140 peripheral blood samples (roughly 41 ophthalmopathy, 75 to 85 hyperthyroidism and some 17 progressor patients) is reported in the paper.

The TCR originated in a man aged 30 to 39 with Graves disease. Donor details come from another sample of the same person, matched by shared clones. The source material was peripheral blood mononuclear cells (PBMCs), sampled at new diagnosis, from a patient treated with antithyroid drugs. The rearrangement joined TRBV19 to TRBJ1-5; a tentative D match to TRBD1 spans 6 bases. The encoded CDR3 is CASSITGSNQPQHF. The DNA sequence is TGTGCCAGCAGTATTACAGGGAGCAATCAGCCCCAGCATTTT.